This T cell receptor (beta chain) was identified during a study of blood T cell repertoires in COVID-19. Germline loops: CDR1 SGHTA, CDR2 FQGTGA. The CDR3 runs 18 residues. V shed 6 bases and J 7 bases; nucleotides not matched to a gene: 13. TCRdb's table, derived via immunoSEQ multiplex PCR, lists solely in-frame clones and lacks some. The sample holds about 160,000 clones, around four fifths seen once. Sequenced input: PBMCs or T cells enriched from blood (not recorded which). The TCR comes from a woman aged 45-65 years who had recovered from COVID-19. This sequence joins TRBV7-3 and TRBJ2-1, with 15 bases aligning to TRBD2. The CDR3: CASSLISGLAGGGNEQFF. For the CDR3, the DNA is TGTGCCAGCAGTCTAATTTCCGGACTAGCGGGAGGGGGGAATGAGCAGTTCTTC.